This T cell receptor beta chain was sequenced for a study of blood T cell repertoires in COVID-19. Study overall: The study drew acute and convalescent COVID-19 samples from the United States, Italy and Spain. Sample material is recorded as cDNA or gDNA derived from T cells, B-cell-depleted T cells, or PBMCs.

In the authors' methods: Scientists estimated how many nucleated cells there were by amplifying reference gene primers. Method: immunoSEQ multiplex PCR; TCRdb's copy keeps in-frame clones and lacks some. That table is the source of V, J and clone size, and D and trimming were worked out from the DNA. Of 200,000 to 250,000 clones listed, less than 90% are singletons. The CDR3 contains 15 residues. Germline loops: CDR1 SEHNR, CDR2 FQNEAQ (reference sequence). J was trimmed by 2 bases and V by 6 bases; bases with no gene match: 7. What was sequenced was peripheral blood. This receptor was taken from a woman aged 50 to 60 with acute or convalescent COVID-19. This chain uses TRBV7-9 with TRBJ1-3; 7 bases fit TRBD1. The CDR3 sequence: CASSPTGVAGNTIYF. The DNA of the CDR3 is TGTGCCAGCAGTCCTACAGGGGTTGCTGGAAACACCATATATTTT.